These 14 T cell receptor beta chains share one sample of origin, sequenced in a study of T-cell reconstitution after alpha-beta-depleted transplantation in children. Unique molecular identifiers were used to barcode this TCRbeta library. TCRdb passed the PCR reads through MiXCR, listing each CDR3 protein once. The data show 300,000 or so distinct CDR3 sequences, 9.5% to 10% seen once. Sequences were derived from PBMCs from the stem cell graft donor, sampled from the stem cell graft. The receptors were sampled from a human donor who donated a stem cell graft to a child with SCID.

The chain links TRBV7-8 to TRBJ2-7; 10 nucleotides match TRBD1. CDR1 is SGHVS and CDR2 is FQNEAQ in the germline V gene. V lost 4 bases, J lost 4 bases, and 7 bases stayed unmatched. This CDR3 has 15 residues. CDR3 DNA: TGTGCCAGCAGCTCAATACCGGGACAGGGGTACGAGCAGTACTTC. It translates to CASSSIPGQGYEQYF.

In this sample, this clonotype turned up a few times. The chain recombines TRBV15 with TRBJ2-1, with D perhaps matching TRBD1 (5 bases). This CDR3 has 14 residues. Trimming removed 2 bases from V and 8 bases from J, with 13 bases in between. Germline V gives CDR1 LNHNV, CDR2 YYDKDF (reference sequence). For the CDR3, the DNA is TGTGCCACCAGCAGACCTGAGCAGGGTCATGAGCAGTTCTTC. Translating gives CATSRPEQGHEQFF.

This clonotype was seen only a few times. The chain is built from TRBV19 and TRBJ1-2; D gene uncertain. The CDR3 is 11 amino acids. CDR1 and CDR2 (germline): LNHDA, SQIVND (reference sequence). V lost 9 bases to trimming and J lost 3 bases, with 8 bases between them. The chain's CDR3 is CASPPDYGYTF. In nucleotides, the CDR3 is TGTGCCAGCCCTCCCGACTATGGCTACACCTTC.

This clonotype has ten or more counts. V is TRBV12-3 or TRBV12-4 and J is TRBJ1-1, with TRBD1 matching 7 bases. The CDR3 has 14 amino acids. Trimming removed 5 bases from V and 0 bases from J; junction bases left unmatched: 3. For the CDR3, the DNA is TGTGCCAGCAGTCCCACAGGGGTGAACACTGAAGCTTTCTTT. This translates into CASSPTGVNTEAFF.

There are many counts of this clonotype. The rearrangement uses TRBV12-3 or TRBV12-4 and TRBJ1-6; 7 nucleotides agree with TRBD1. The CDR3 loop spans 14 amino acids. Unmatched junction bases numbered 5, after V lost 3 bases and J lost 9 bases. CDR3 residues: CASSFRQGFSPLHF. CDR3 sequence (DNA): TGTGCCAGCAGTTTCAGACAGGGATTTTCACCCCTCCACTTT.

The chain carries TRBV27 and TRBJ1-4, with TRBD1 as a possible D gene (5 bases). V was pared by 6 bases and J by 5 bases, with 10 bases between. The CDR3 sequence is 13 residues long. Germline CDR1 and CDR2: MNHEY and SMNVEV (reference sequence). The CDR3 sequence is CASRGRENEKLFF. The CDR3, as DNA: TGTGCCAGCAGGGGCAGGGAAAATGAAAAACTGTTTTTT.

This chain links TRBV2 with TRBJ2-1, with D tentatively TRBD2 (6 bases). Per germline, CDR1 SNHLY and CDR2 FYNNEI. This CDR3 has 14 amino acids. V was cut by 4 bases and J by 8 bases, with 15 bases left in between. CDR3 in amino acids: CASSGWLAAHEQFF. CDR3 coding DNA: TGTGCCAGCAGTGGGTGGTTAGCGGCGCATGAGCAGTTCTTC. The whole variable domain, filled in from reference TRBV2 and TRBJ2-1, reads EPEVTQTPSHQVTQMGQEVILRCVPISNHLYFYWYRQILGQKVEFLVSFYNNEISEKSEIFDDQFSVERPDGSNFTLKIRSTKLEDSAMYFCASSGWLAAHEQFFGPGTRLTVL.

CDR3 residues: CASSPQGRGAFDEQFF. CDR3 sequence (DNA): TGTGCCAGCTCACCACAGGGAAGGGGCGCGTTCGATGAGCAGTTCTTC. The genes are TRBV18 and TRBJ2-1, with D perhaps matching TRBD1 (5 bases). CDR1 and CDR2 (germline): KGHSH, LQKENI. The CDR3 is 16 amino acids. V was clipped by 1 base and J by 8 bases, with 18 bases between them.

This clonotype was counted at least ten times. The rearrangement joins TRBV10-3 to TRBJ1-4, with TRBD1 identical over 10 bases. After removal of 6 bases from V and 6 bases from J, the junction contained 1 base not matched to a gene. The CDR3 is 13 amino acids. The germline V gene has CDR1 ENHRY and CDR2 SYGVKD. In DNA form, the CDR3 reads TGTGCCATCAGGGACAGGGGGGATGAAAAACTGTTTTTT. This codes for CAIRDRGDEKLFF.

The genes are TRBV5-1 and TRBJ2-2; 8 nucleotides line up with TRBD1. CDR1 is SGHRS and CDR2 is YFSETQ in the germline V gene. The V gene end was trimmed by 5 bases and the J gene end by 1 base; junction bases not matched to a gene: 1. This CDR3 has 14 residues. CDR3 sequence (DNA): TGCGCCAGCAGGACAGGGGAGAACACCGGGGAGCTGTTTTTT. The encoded protein is CASRTGENTGELFF.

The chain is built from TRBV12-3 or TRBV12-4 and TRBJ2-1; D assignment may be TRBD1 or TRBD2 (5 bases each). Trimming left V 6 bases short and J 6 bases short, with 18 bases between. CDR3 length equals 15 residues. The CDR3 DNA reads TGTGCCAGCAGCCCCGGGGACCCTGCACCCAATGAGCAGTTCTTC. Translated: CASSPGDPAPNEQFF.

V usage is TRBV5-6 and J usage is TRBJ1-4; 7 bases are shared with TRBD1. The CDR3 sequence is 14 residues long. The junction had 6 bases not matched to a gene; V was cut back by 5 bases and J by 5 bases. Per the germline V gene, CDR1 is SGHDT and CDR2 is YYEEEE. DNA of the CDR3: TGTGCCAGCAGACCGACAGGGAGGAATGAAAAACTGTTTTTT. Translation: CASRPTGRNEKLFF. The full variable domain, rest sourced from reference TRBV5-6 and TRBJ1-4, is DAGVTQSPTHLIKTRGQQVTLRCSPKSGHDTVSWYQQALGQGPQFIFQYYEEEERQRGNFPDRFSGHQFPNYSSELNVNALLLGDSALYLCASRPTGRNEKLFFGSGTQLSVL.

In this sample, this clonotype turned up many times. The rearrangement joins TRBV2 to TRBJ1-1, with 7 bases that match TRBD1. The CDR3 totals 14 residues. Unmatched junction bases numbered 6, after V lost 5 bases and J lost 3 bases. Germline V CDR1 and CDR2: SNHLY, FYNNEI. CDR3 sequence: CASSTQGKDTEAFF. The CDR3 nucleotides are TGTGCCAGCAGTACACAGGGGAAGGACACTGAAGCTTTCTTT. The full variable domain, completed using reference TRBV2 and TRBJ1-1, is EPEVTQTPSHQVTQMGQEVILRCVPISNHLYFYWYRQILGQKVEFLVSFYNNEISEKSEIFDDQFSVERPDGSNFTLKIRSTKLEDSAMYFCASSTQGKDTEAFFGQGTRLTVV.

V and J are TRBV2 and TRBJ2-5, with 7 bases matching TRBD1. The CDR3 spans 16 residues. Germline V gene data show CDR1 as SNHLY and CDR2 as FYNNEI. Trimming took 6 bases from V and 3 from J; bases not matched to a gene: 13. The CDR3, as DNA: TGTGCCAGCAGGGTACCCGACAGGGTCAGCGAAGAGACCCAGTACTTC. Encoded protein: CASRVPDRVSEETQYF.